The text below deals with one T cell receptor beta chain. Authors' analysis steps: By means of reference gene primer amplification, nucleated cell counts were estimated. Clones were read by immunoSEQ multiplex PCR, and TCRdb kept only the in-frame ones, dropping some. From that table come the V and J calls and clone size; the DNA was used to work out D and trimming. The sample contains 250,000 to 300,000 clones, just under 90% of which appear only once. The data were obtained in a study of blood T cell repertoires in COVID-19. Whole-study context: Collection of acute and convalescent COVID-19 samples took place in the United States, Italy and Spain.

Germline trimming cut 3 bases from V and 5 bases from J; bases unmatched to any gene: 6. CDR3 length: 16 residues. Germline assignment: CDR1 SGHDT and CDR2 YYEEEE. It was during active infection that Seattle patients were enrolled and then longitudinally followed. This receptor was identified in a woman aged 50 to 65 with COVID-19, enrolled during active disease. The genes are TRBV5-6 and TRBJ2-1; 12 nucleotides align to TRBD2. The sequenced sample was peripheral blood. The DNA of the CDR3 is TGTGCCAGCAGCTGGGGGGGACTAGCGGGCCACAATGAGCAGTTCTTC. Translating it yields CASSWGGLAGHNEQFF.